Listed below are T cell receptor beta chains from one sample, sequenced in a study of human T cells and chemical hapten exposure. Each CDR3 protein gets one entry after TCRdb re-called the RACE reads with MiXCR. The table lists about 400,000 distinct CDR3 sequences, about 6% of them singletons. Sequencing used whole blood, obtained in connection with sensitization to the hapten diphenylcyclopropenone (DPC). The receptors come from a woman between 18 and 29 years old with alopecia areata. Some clones in this sample may be carry-over from other donors' samples. The CDR3 runs from the conserved cysteine through the conserved F or W. D genes are given only for firm matches. Some rows mark clone size as missing; the rest say once, few, many or name a class of expanded clone.

V: TRBV12-2; J: TRBJ2-3; D: .; size: .; CDR3: CASRLATSGGARDTQYF; DNA: TGTGCAAGTCGCTTAGCTACTAGCGGGGGGGCTAGGGATACGCAGTATTTT
V: TRBV10-3; J: TRBJ1-1; D: .; size: many; CDR3: CAISESGKGLVTEAFF; DNA: TGTGCCATCAGTGAGTCTGGGAAGGGCTTGGTCACTGAAGCTTTCTTT
V: TRBV29-1; J: TRBJ2-5; D: TRBD2; size: .; CDR3: CSVAPLGRATGETQYF; DNA: TGCAGCGTTGCTCCCCTGGGGAGGGCCACCGGAGAGACCCAGTACTTC
V: TRBV7-2; J: TRBJ2-3; D: TRBD1; size: few; CDR3: CASSQNRGGTDTQYF; DNA: TGTGCCAGCAGCCAAAACAGGGGCGGCACAGATACGCAGTATTTT
V: TRBV5-1; J: TRBJ2-7; D: .; size: .; CDR3: CASSLGSPYEQYF; DNA: TGCGCCAGCAGCTTGGGGAGTCCCTACGAGCAGTACTTC
V: TRBV10-3; J: TRBJ1-2; D: .; size: few; CDR3: CAISDGVYGYTF; DNA: TGTGCCATCAGTGATGGGGTCTATGGCTACACCTTC
V: TRBV6-2/TRBV6-3; J: TRBJ1-2; D: TRBD1; size: many; CDR3: CASLEAGQFYGYTF; DNA: TGTGCCAGCCTGGAGGCGGGACAGTTTTATGGCTACACCTTC
V: TRBV12-3/TRBV12-4; J: TRBJ1-5; D: .; size: few; CDR3: CASSLDEGWAARTNNQPQHF; DNA: TGTGCCAGCAGCCTGGATGAGGGTTGGGCGGCGCGTACTAACAATCAGCCCCAGCATTTT
V: TRBV6-2/TRBV6-3; J: TRBJ1-5; D: .; size: few; CDR3: CASSYPPQFRNQPQHF; DNA: TGTGCCAGCAGTTACCCACCACAGTTTCGGAATCAGCCCCAGCATTTT
V: TRBV28; J: TRBJ1-3; D: .; size: few; CDR3: CASTKPLSGNTIYF; DNA: TGTGCCAGCACTAAACCCCTCTCTGGAAACACCATATATTTT
V: TRBV28; J: TRBJ2-7; D: .; size: .; CDR3: CASSRGIFSYEQYF; DNA: TGTGCCAGCAGTAGGGGCATCTTCTCCTACGAGCAGTACTTC
V: TRBV29-1; J: TRBJ1-2; D: .; size: many; CDR3: CSREGGGYTF; DNA: TGCAGTCGAGAAGGGGGTGGCTACACCTTC
V: TRBV7-2; J: TRBJ1-1; D: .; size: few; CDR3: CASSLVPIPAFF; DNA: TGTGCCAGCAGCTTAGTGCCAATTCCGGCTTTCTTT
V: TRBV5-6; J: TRBJ2-6; D: .; size: many; CDR3: CASRRAPGANVLTF; DNA: TGTGCCAGCAGGAGGGCACCTGGGGCCAACGTCCTGACTTTC
V: TRBV20-1; J: TRBJ1-4; D: TRBD1; size: many; CDR3: CSARELEGQGGGKLFF; DNA: TGCAGTGCTAGAGAGCTCGAAGGACAGGGTGGCGGAAAACTGTTTTTT
V: TRBV3-1; J: TRBJ1-5; D: .; size: many; CDR3: CASSQAQYQPQHF; DNA: TGTGCCAGCAGCCAAGCACAGTATCAGCCCCAGCATTTT
V: TRBV19; J: TRBJ1-2; D: .; size: .; CDR3: CASTTGPYDGYTF; DNA: TGTGCCAGTACCACAGGGCCCTACGATGGCTACACCTTC
V: TRBV20-1; J: TRBJ2-3; D: TRBD2; size: many; CDR3: CSAPTSASSTDTQYF; DNA: TGCAGTGCTCCGACTAGCGCATCTAGCACAGATACGCAGTATTTT
V: TRBV21-1; J: TRBJ1-2; D: .; size: many; CDR3: CASSKMRREFNYGYTF; DNA: TGTGCCAGCAGCAAAATGAGACGGGAATTTAACTATGGCTACACCTTC
V: TRBV5-1; J: TRBJ1-4; D: .; size: many; CDR3: CASSLEGKTNEKLFF; DNA: TGCGCCAGCAGCTTGGAAGGCAAGACTAATGAAAAACTGTTTTTT
V: TRBV6-6; J: TRBJ1-1; D: .; size: .; CDR3: CASSSEEFTNTEAFF; DNA: TGTGCCAGCAGCTCCGAGGAGTTTACGAACACTGAAGCTTTCTTT
V: TRBV4-2; J: TRBJ2-3; D: TRBD2; size: .; CDR3: CASSPGGAGVTDTQYF; DNA: TGTGCCAGCAGCCCAGGTGGAGCGGGGGTGACAGATACGCAGTATTTT
V: TRBV21-1; J: TRBJ2-4; D: .; size: .; CDR3: CASSKTGKSKNIQYF; DNA: TGTGCCAGCAGCAAAACTGGCAAGTCCAAAAACATTCAGTACTTC
V: TRBV18; J: TRBJ1-2; D: .; size: .; CDR3: CASSPQAQGPHYGYTF; DNA: TGTGCCAGCTCACCACAGGCCCAGGGTCCTCACTATGGCTACACCTTC
V: TRBV7-2; J: TRBJ2-1; D: .; size: many; CDR3: CASSLHSYDSYNEQFF; DNA: TGTGCCAGCAGCTTACACAGCTATGACTCCTACAATGAGCAGTTCTTC
V: TRBV3-1; J: TRBJ2-1; D: .; size: many; CDR3: CASSQSESSYNEQFF; DNA: TGTGCCAGCAGCCAATCCGAAAGCTCCTACAATGAGCAGTTCTTC
V: TRBV4-3; J: TRBJ1-1; D: .; size: many; CDR3: CASSQDGAWSTEAFF; DNA: TGCGCCAGCAGCCAAGACGGTGCTTGGAGCACTGAAGCTTTCTTT
V: TRBV4-1; J: TRBJ2-5; D: .; size: many; CDR3: CASSHAGKETQYF; DNA: TGCGCCAGCAGCCATGCGGGGAAAGAGACCCAGTACTTC